Reported below is one T cell receptor beta chain. This specimen comes from a study of blood T cell repertoires in COVID-19. Study summary: The study drew acute and convalescent COVID-19 samples from the United States, Italy and Spain. T cells, B-cell-depleted T cells, or PBMCs supplied cDNA or gDNA.

In the source study's methods: Estimates of nucleated cell counts were drawn from the amplification of reference gene primers. Libraries were prepared by immunoSEQ multiplex PCR; TCRdb keeps only in-frame clonotypes and omits some of them. That table supplies the V and J calls and clone size; D and trimming were determined from the DNA. The data hold tens of thousands of clones, with around nine tenths observed a single time. The ends lost 0 bases at V and 8 bases at J; junction bases unmatched: 7. Germline CDR1 is SGHRS and CDR2 is YFSETQ. The CDR3 is 16 amino acids. Sequenced material: peripheral blood. V and J are TRBV5-1 and TRBJ2-1, with 11 bases lining up with TRBD2. The sequence was collected from a human donor in a cohort sampled during active COVID-19. This CDR3 is CASSLASGGNFDEQFF. CDR3 in DNA: TGCGCCAGCAGCTTGGCTAGCGGGGGGAATTTCGATGAGCAGTTCTTC.